What follows is one T cell receptor beta chain and its context. Libraries were prepared by immunoSEQ multiplex PCR; TCRdb keeps only in-frame clonotypes and omits some of them. In the table there are about 64,000 clones, approximately 81% of which are singletons. The data were obtained in a study of OX40 agonist ivuxolimab in advanced cancers. Across the whole study: Every 2 weeks, patients got intravenous ivuxolimab at one of six dose levels (0.01-10 mg/kg). Partial responses were observed in three patients, of whom one had hepatocellular carcinoma and two had cutaneous melanoma.

This CDR3 has 15 amino acids. Germline V gene data show CDR1 as MNHEY and CDR2 as SVGAGI. The germline V and J ends were trimmed by 2 bases and 0 bases, with 8 bases remaining between them. The V and J genes are TRBV6-5 and TRBJ1-3; possible D gene TRBD1, 5 bases. The material sequenced was CD4+ or CD8+ T cells sorted from blood, taken in a trial of the OX40 agonist ivuxolimab. The TCR sequence derives from an adult with an advanced solid tumor such as melanoma, head and neck, liver or kidney cancer. The CDR3 is CASSYLGGSGNTIYF. CDR3 bases: TGTGCCAGCAGTTACCTGGGGGGCTCTGGAAACACCATATATTTT.